One sample yielded the 26 T cell receptor beta chains listed below, sequenced in a study of T-cell memory formation after mild COVID-19. TCRdb re-analysed the 5' RACE reads in MiXCR, keeping a single row per CDR3 protein. The table includes approximately 210,000 distinct CDR3 sequences, around 25% detected once. The sequenced material came from PBMCs or a T cell subset sorted from them (not recorded which). The receptors stem from an adult woman who had mild COVID-19 (a few samples of this study predate the infection). Cell type and time point are not known.

The chain employs TRBV7-2 and TRBJ2-3, with D hard to call. The CDR3 length is 16 residues. The V gene lost 3 bases and the J gene lost 6 bases, with 19 bases spanning the gap. Germline V gives CDR1 SGHTA, CDR2 FQGNSA. CDR3 region: CASSFLTPGPPDTQYF. DNA for the CDR3: TGTGCCAGCAGCTTTTTGACTCCCGGCCCACCTGATACGCAGTATTTT.

The V and J genes are TRBV9 and TRBJ2-2; TRBD2 agrees at 9 bases. Germline trimming cut 0 bases from V and 8 bases from J; bases unmatched to any gene: 11. The CDR3 sequence is 17 residues long. The germline V gene has CDR1 SGDLS and CDR2 YYNGEE. CDR3 in amino acids: CASSVGQGSGSIGELFF. The DNA of the CDR3 is TGTGCCAGCAGCGTAGGTCAGGGTAGCGGGAGTATAGGGGAGCTGTTTTTT.

In its sample, this clonotype was seen many times. V and J are TRBV7-9 and TRBJ2-5, with D unclear. V lost 5 bases and J lost 0, with 1 base in between. The CDR3 has 11 residues. Germline V lookup: CDR1 SEHNR, CDR2 FQNEAQ (reference sequence). CDR3 bases: TGTGCCAGCAGCAACCAAGAGACCCAGTACTTC. Translating gives CASSNQETQYF.

This rearrangement joins TRBV6-5 to TRBJ2-2; D is perhaps TRBD2 (7 bases). The length of the CDR3 is 16 residues. Germline CDR1 is MNHEY and CDR2 is SVGAGI. Trimming took off 5 bases at V and 1 base at J, with 14 bases between the two ends. The CDR3 region has the DNA TGTGCCAGCAGTCGTGGGGGCGGGGGGAACACCGGGGAGCTGTTTTTT. Residues: CASSRGGGGNTGELFF.

This chain connects TRBV20-1 to TRBJ2-7; 11 bases line up with TRBD1. The CDR3 has 14 residues. Germline CDR1 DFQATT, CDR2 SNEGSKA (reference sequence). Germline trimming cut 5 bases from V and 4 bases from J; bases unmatched to any gene: 7. The CDR3 nucleotides read TGCAGTGCTCCCTCCCGGGACAGGGGGTACGAGCAGTACTTC. This sequence encodes CSAPSRDRGYEQYF.

V usage is TRBV19 and J usage is TRBJ1-1; no clear D. CDR3 length: 15 amino acids. Trimming shortened V by 3 bases and J by 1 base, and 12 bases separated the two germline ends. Germline V CDR1 and CDR2: LNHDA, SQIVND (reference sequence). This chain's CDR3 is CASSIGWVGNTEAFF. The DNA for the CDR3 is TGTGCCAGTAGTATTGGTTGGGTCGGGAACACTGAAGCTTTCTTT.

A remark on this clonotype: At one end, the junction sequence differs from germline, possibly due to a read error. The chain has TRBV4-2 and TRBJ1-2; 8 nucleotides line up with TRBD1. The germline gives CDR1 LGHNA, CDR2 YNFKEQ. This CDR3 is built from 15 residues. The CDR3 nucleotides read TGTGCCAGCAGCCAAGTGGGACAGGCCCATTATGACTACACCTTC. Protein: CASSQVGQAHYDYTF.

This clonotype was found a few times. The gene calls are TRBV10-3 and TRBJ1-3; a possible D gene is TRBD1 (5 bases). V lost 10 bases and J 0 bases, leaving 22 bases between the germline ends. CDR1 is ENHRY and CDR2 is SYGVKD in the germline V gene. CDR3 length equals 17 residues. For the CDR3, the DNA is TGTGCCAGCAGAATCCATCAGGGTATTTACTCTGGAAACACCATATATTTT. It is translated as CASRIHQGIYSGNTIYF.

V is TRBV12-3 or TRBV12-4 and J is TRBJ2-2; no definite D call. V was shortened by 3 bases and J by 4 bases, with 12 bases between the two germline ends. This CDR3 has 15 amino acids. Here the CDR3 reads CASSFYASITGELFF. As DNA, the CDR3 is TGTGCCAGCAGTTTCTACGCCTCGATCACCGGGGAGCTGTTTTTT.

The rearrangement joins TRBV6-2 or TRBV6-3 to TRBJ1-6; the D gene is possibly TRBD1 (5 bases). The CDR3 is 14 residues long. V shed 11 bases and J shed 6 bases, with 17 bases lying between them. CDR1 is MNHEY and CDR2 is SVGEGT in the germline V gene. CDR3 nucleotide sequence: TGTGCCGGACATTTAGGACGGGGTAATTCACCCCTCCACTTT. It translates to CAGHLGRGNSPLHF.

The genes are TRBV4-2 and TRBJ2-7; possibly TRBD2 for D (5 bases). The CDR3 runs to 15 residues. Germline loops: CDR1 LGHNA, CDR2 YNFKEQ. Trimming cost V 4 bases and J 2 bases, with 15 bases left between them. Written as DNA, the CDR3 is TGTGCCAGCAGCCGAGAGGTGGGAGTCACCTACGAGCAGTACTTC. This codes for CASSREVGVTYEQYF.

This clonotype was seen a handful of times. The chain employs TRBV20-1 and TRBJ1-2; D gene uncertain. This CDR3 comprises 14 residues. Germline V lookup: CDR1 DFQATT, CDR2 SNEGSKA (reference sequence). Trimming pared 2 bases from V and 8 bases from J, leaving 18 bases between. The CDR3 is CSARWGTGLFGYTF. The CDR3 DNA reads as TGCAGTGCTAGATGGGGAACGGGCCTATTCGGCTACACCTTC.

This clonotype occurred a few times. This chain uses TRBV6-5 with TRBJ1-2, with 8 positions matching TRBD1. V gave up 5 bases and J gave up 6 bases; unmatched junction bases: 14. This CDR3 is built from 16 residues. Germline V gene data show CDR1 as MNHEY and CDR2 as SVGAGI. The CDR3 reads CASSPVLSQGANGYTF. In DNA form, the CDR3 reads TGTGCCAGCAGTCCCGTTCTGTCCCAGGGGGCGAATGGCTACACCTTC.

There are a few counts of this clonotype. V is TRBV4-1 and J is TRBJ1-1; the D is unclear. This CDR3 is 14 amino acids long. V was clipped by 3 bases and J by 4 bases, with 12 bases between them. Germline CDR1 MGHRA, CDR2 YSYEKL. The CDR3 DNA sequence: TGCGCCAGCAGCCAGCAGCTAAGTTTCACTGAAGCTTTCTTT. It encodes CASSQQLSFTEAFF.

CDR3 sequence reads: CSVDETNTEAFF. The CDR3 DNA reads as TGCAGCGTCGATGAGACGAACACTGAAGCTTTCTTT. This rearrangement joins TRBV29-1 to TRBJ1-1; D gene ambiguous. The CDR3 totals 12 residues. Germline V gives CDR1 SQVTM, CDR2 ANQGSEA. V was trimmed by 6 bases and J by 1 base, leaving 9 bases between them.

The chain recombines TRBV6-1 with TRBJ2-1, with D uncertain. The tail of the sequence fits TRBJ2-7 better, so the J call may be wrong. Looked up from germline, CDR1 is MNHNS and CDR2 is SASEGT. The length of the CDR3 is 14 residues. The CDR3 DNA reads TGTGCCAGCACTAACCCCAGGAGTTCCTACGAGCAGTACTTC. Translated, it gives CASTNPRSSYEQYF.

The CDR3 DNA is TGTGCCAGCAGGGGAGGGCTAGCGGGGAGAGCCAAAAACATTCAGTACTTC. This encodes CASRGGLAGRAKNIQYF. The chain uses TRBV2 and TRBJ2-4, with 9 bases matching TRBD2. V trimming: 6 bases; J trimming: 0 bases; junction bases outside the gene matches: 9. The CDR3 consists of 17 residues. CDR1 is SNHLY and CDR2 is FYNNEI in the germline V gene.

The chain recombines TRBV24-1 with TRBJ2-7, with 9 positions matching TRBD1. J gave up 3 bases and V 3 bases, and 5 bases lay outside the gene matches. This CDR3 region has 15 residues. Germline values: CDR1 KGHDR, CDR2 SFDVKD. The CDR3 here is CATSDPGQGLYEQYF. In DNA form, the CDR3 reads TGTGCCACCAGTGATCCGGGACAGGGACTCTACGAGCAGTACTTC.

V usage is TRBV7-3 and J usage is TRBJ2-6, with TRBD2 as a possible D gene (7 bases). CDR3 size: 20 residues. The germline gives CDR1 SGHTA, CDR2 FQGTGA. V dropped 5 bases and J dropped 2 bases, with 25 bases sitting between them. CDR3 region: CASSRRGDTSLRPGANVLTF. DNA of the CDR3: TGTGCCAGCAGCCGTCGGGGGGACACCTCCTTGAGACCTGGGGCCAACGTCCTGACTTTC.

This clonotype was observed a few times. The CDR3 protein is CSADITGVDEQFF. CDR3 nucleotide sequence: TGCAGCGCTGATATTACAGGGGTTGATGAGCAGTTCTTC. The chain has TRBV29-1 and TRBJ2-1; 7 bases are a match to TRBD1. Losses at the gene ends were 7 bases for V and 8 bases for J; bases not matched to a gene: 11. Germline CDR1 reads SQVTM; CDR2 reads ANQGSEA. The CDR3 totals 13 residues.

V is TRBV7-6 and J is TRBJ1-5, with 10 bases identical to TRBD1. Germline CDR1 and CDR2: SGHVS and FNYEAQ. Unmatched junction bases numbered 3, after V lost 4 bases and J lost 0 bases. There are 16 residues in the CDR3. CDR3 coding DNA: TGTGCCAGCAGCTCGGGACAGGGGCTTAGCAATCAGCCCCAGCATTTT. This sequence encodes CASSSGQGLSNQPQHF.

V usage is TRBV12-3 or TRBV12-4 and J usage is TRBJ2-1, with D uncertain. The germline V and J ends were trimmed by 6 bases and 8 bases, with 17 bases remaining between them. CDR3 length: 14 amino acids. DNA of the CDR3: TGTGCCAGCAGCGCGACCCCAATCGGACATGAGCAGTTCTTC. Translated, it gives CASSATPIGHEQFF.

The chain links TRBV4-2 to TRBJ2-2; D not resolved. Trimming pared 5 bases from V and 0 bases from J, leaving 10 bases between. Germline CDR1 reads LGHNA; CDR2 reads YNFKEQ. The CDR3 is 15 residues long. The DNA of the CDR3 is TGTGCCAGCAGCTCACGAGAAACGAACACCGGGGAGCTGTTTTTT. Translation gives CASSSRETNTGELFF.

The chain has TRBV10-3 and TRBJ1-5; 8 bases are a match to TRBD1. This CDR3 is built from 13 residues. Losses at the gene ends were 4 bases for V and 4 bases for J; bases not matched to a gene: 0. In germline, CDR1 is ENHRY, CDR2 SYGVKD. CDR3 bases: TGTGCCATCAGTGGGACAGGGAATCAGCCCCAGCATTTT. This sequence encodes CAISGTGNQPQHF.

This clonotype was picked up a small number of times. This chain uses TRBV13 with TRBJ2-1; D not certain. Germline CDR1 is PRHDT and CDR2 is FYEKMQ (reference sequence). The CDR3 contains 14 residues. Between the trimmed V and J ends, which lost 5 bases and 2 bases, there was a span of 10 bases. CDR3 sequence: CASSPDSPYNEQFF. For the CDR3, the DNA is TGTGCCAGCAGCCCCGATTCACCCTACAATGAGCAGTTCTTC.

The chain combines TRBV24-1 with TRBJ2-2, with D uncertain. Trimming took 6 bases from V and 1 from J, leaving 5 bases between them. The germline V gene encodes CDR1 KGHDR and CDR2 SFDVKD. The CDR3 length is 13 residues. This CDR3 is CATSRRNTGELFF. The CDR3 DNA sequence: TGTGCCACCAGTCGGAGGAACACCGGGGAGCTGTTTTTT.